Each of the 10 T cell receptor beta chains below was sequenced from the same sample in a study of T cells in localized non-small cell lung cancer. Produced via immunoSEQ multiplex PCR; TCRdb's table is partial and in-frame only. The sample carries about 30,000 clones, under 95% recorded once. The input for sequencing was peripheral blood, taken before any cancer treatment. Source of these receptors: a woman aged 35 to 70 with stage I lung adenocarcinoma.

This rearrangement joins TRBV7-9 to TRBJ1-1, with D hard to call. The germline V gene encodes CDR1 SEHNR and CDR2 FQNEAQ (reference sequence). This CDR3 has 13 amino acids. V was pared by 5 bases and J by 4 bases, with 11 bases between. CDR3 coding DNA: TGTGCCAGCAGCCCGACCGGGATCACTGAAGCTTTCTTT. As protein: CASSPTGITEAFF.

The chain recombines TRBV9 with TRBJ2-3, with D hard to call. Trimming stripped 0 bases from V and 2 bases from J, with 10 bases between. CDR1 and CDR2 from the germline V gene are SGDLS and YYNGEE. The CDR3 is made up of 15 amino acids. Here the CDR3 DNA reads TGTGCCAGCAGCGTAGTAGGAGCCGCCACAGATACGCAGTATTTT. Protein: CASSVVGAATDTQYF.

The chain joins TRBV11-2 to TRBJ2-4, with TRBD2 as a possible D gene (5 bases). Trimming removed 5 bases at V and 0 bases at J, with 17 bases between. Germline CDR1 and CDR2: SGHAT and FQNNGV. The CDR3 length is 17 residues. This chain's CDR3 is CASSPDFSLLAKNIQYF. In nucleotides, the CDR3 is TGTGCCAGCAGCCCGGACTTTTCCTTACTAGCCAAAAACATTCAGTACTTC.

The chain's CDR3 is CASGLRESETQYF. The CDR3 DNA is TGTGCTAGTGGTTTGAGAGAATCCGAGACCCAGTACTTC. The chain has TRBV12-5 and TRBJ2-5; D unresolved. Germline CDR1 and CDR2: LGHNT and FRNRAP. This CDR3 is built from 13 residues. Trimming removed 2 bases at V and 5 bases at J, with 9 bases between.

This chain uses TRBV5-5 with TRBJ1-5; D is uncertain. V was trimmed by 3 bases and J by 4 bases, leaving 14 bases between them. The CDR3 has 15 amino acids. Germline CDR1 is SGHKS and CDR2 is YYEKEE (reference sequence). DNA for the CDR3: TGTGCCAGCAGCTCTGAAGGACTGACGAATCAGCCCCAGCATTTT. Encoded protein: CASSSEGLTNQPQHF.

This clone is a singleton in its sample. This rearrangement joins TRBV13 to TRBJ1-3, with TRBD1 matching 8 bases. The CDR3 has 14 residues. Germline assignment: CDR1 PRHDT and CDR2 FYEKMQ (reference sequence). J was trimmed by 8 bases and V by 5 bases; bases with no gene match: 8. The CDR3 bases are TGTGCCAGCAGCGTGGGACAGGTTGGGGACACCATATATTTT. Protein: CASSVGQVGDTIYF.

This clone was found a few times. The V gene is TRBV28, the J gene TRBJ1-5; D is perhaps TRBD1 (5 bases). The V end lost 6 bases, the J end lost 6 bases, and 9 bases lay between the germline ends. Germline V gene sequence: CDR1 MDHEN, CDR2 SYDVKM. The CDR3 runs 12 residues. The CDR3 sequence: CASRRGVQPQHF. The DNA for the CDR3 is TGTGCCAGCAGGCGAGGGGTTCAGCCCCAGCATTTT.

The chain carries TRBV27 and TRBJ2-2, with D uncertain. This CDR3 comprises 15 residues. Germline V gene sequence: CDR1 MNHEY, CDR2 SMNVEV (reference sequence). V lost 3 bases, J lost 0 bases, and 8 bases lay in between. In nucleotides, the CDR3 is TGTGCCAGCAGTTTCGACAACTCGAACACCGGGGAGCTGTTTTTT. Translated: CASSFDNSNTGELFF.

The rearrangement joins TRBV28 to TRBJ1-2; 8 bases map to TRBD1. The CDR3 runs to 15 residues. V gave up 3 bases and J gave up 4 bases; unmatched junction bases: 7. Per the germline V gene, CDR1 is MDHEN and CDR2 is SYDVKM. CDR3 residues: CASSLPRDRRYGYTF. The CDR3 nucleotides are TGTGCCAGCAGTTTGCCTAGGGACAGGCGCTATGGCTACACCTTC.

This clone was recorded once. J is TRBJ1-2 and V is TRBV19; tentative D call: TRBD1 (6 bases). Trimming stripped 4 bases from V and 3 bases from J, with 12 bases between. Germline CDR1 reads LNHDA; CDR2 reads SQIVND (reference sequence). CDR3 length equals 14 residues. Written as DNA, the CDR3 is TGTGCCAGTAGTAATGCAGGGGCGGACTATGGCTACACCTTC. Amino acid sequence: CASSNAGADYGYTF.